This entry is about one T cell receptor beta chain. Antigen: not known. This CDR3 has 12 amino acids. Trimming shortened V by 11 bases and J by 4 bases, and 15 bases separated the two germline ends. Germline V gene lookup returns CDR1 MNHNS and CDR2 SASEGT. This entry is derived from a study of vaccination and CD4 T cells after COVID-19. As for treatment: approximately nine-day PBMC culture with coronavirus spike peptide pools or control peptides (ViraFEST assay). Per-well cultures of around 2 million PBMCs received 8 to 10 IU/ml IL-2 and 10 ug/ml peptide pools. The Oncomine TCR Beta short-read assay was applied to DNA of cultured CD4+ T cells. TCRdb recomputed calls from the PCR reads with MiXCR, one row per CDR3 protein. The top ten clones hold approximately 9% of a sample with more than 15,000 distinct CDR3 sequences, 55% to 60% of them seen once.

The clonotype comes from a human donor who had recovered from COVID-19. The source material was CD4+ T cells from blood, cultured in vitro. The chain carries TRBV6-1 and TRBJ2-7, with a possible D match to TRBD1 (5 bases). The CDR3 DNA follows: TGTGCCCACTCCCGTGGGGCGTACGAGCAGTACTTC. Its translation is CAHSRGAYEQYF.